One sample yielded the 32 T cell receptor beta chains listed below, sequenced in a study of T cells in Graves' hyperthyroidism and ophthalmopathy. RNA transcripts yielded amplified TCR beta CDR3 regions. Using the HTBI primer set, a first-round RT-PCR was run on the TCR CDR3. Each CDR3 protein is one row after TCRdb ran MiXCR on the multiplex PCR reads. The data show approximately 300,000 distinct CDR3 sequences, around 19% seen once. Source material: blood. Every receptor here comes from a man aged 50-60 years with Graves' ophthalmopathy.

This clonotype occurred many times. V usage is TRBV18 and J usage is TRBJ2-3, with TRBD2 as a possible D gene (6 bases). Between the trimmed V and J ends, which lost 3 bases and 2 bases, there was a span of 12 bases. Germline CDR1 KGHSH, CDR2 LQKENI. The CDR3 contains 15 residues. The CDR3 DNA reads as TGTGCCAGCTCACCGGGAGGAAGCGACACAGATACGCAGTATTTT. It encodes CASSPGGSDTDTQYF.

This clonotype has only a few counts. The chain employs TRBV5-1 and TRBJ2-4; 9 bases line up with TRBD2. CDR1 is SGHRS and CDR2 is YFSETQ in the germline V gene. The ends lost 0 bases at V and 5 bases at J; junction bases unmatched: 6. The CDR3 has 16 amino acids. CDR3: CASSLVLAGDQNIQYF. The CDR3 nucleotides are TGCGCCAGCAGCTTGGTCTTAGCGGGAGATCAAAACATTCAGTACTTC.

This clonotype has more than one count but fewer than ten. The J gene is TRBJ1-5, the V gene TRBV7-9; 8 positions match TRBD1. J was trimmed by 5 bases and V by 5 bases; bases with no gene match: 5. The germline CDR1 and CDR2 sequences are SEHNR and FQNEAQ (reference sequence). CDR3 size: 14 residues. DNA for the CDR3: TGTGCCAGCAGCCTTGGACAGGGTGATCAGCCCCAGCATTTT. Protein: CASSLGQGDQPQHF.

Many counts were recorded for this clonotype. The V gene is TRBV28, the J gene TRBJ1-5; D perhaps matches TRBD1 (6 bases). This CDR3 is 15 amino acids long. The germline V gene has CDR1 MDHEN and CDR2 SYDVKM. Trimming stripped 7 bases from V and 0 bases from J, with 13 bases between. CDR3 sequence (DNA): TGTGCCAGCACCGCACAGGGCGTTAGCAATCAGCCCCAGCATTTT. Residues: CASTAQGVSNQPQHF. Drawing the rest from reference TRBV28 and TRBJ1-5, the complete variable domain is DVKVTQSSRYLVKRTGEKVFLECVQDMDHENMFWYRQDPGLGLRLIYFSYDVKMKEKGDIPEGYSVSREKKERFSLILESASTNQTSMYLCASTAQGVSNQPQHFGDGTRLSIL.

This clonotype was found many times. The V call is TRBV28, the J call TRBJ2-7; D is possibly TRBD2 (5 bases). Germline CDR1 is MDHEN and CDR2 is SYDVKM. V was shortened by 1 base and J by 7 bases, with 8 bases between the two germline ends. This CDR3 spans 12 amino acids. This CDR3 is CASSLSSIEQYF. The CDR3 nucleotides read TGTGCCAGCAGTTTATCTAGCATTGAGCAGTACTTC.

The CDR3 is CASSLVGSLSSGANVLTF. The CDR3, as DNA: TGTGCCAGCAGCTTGGTGGGCAGTTTGAGCTCTGGGGCCAACGTCCTGACTTTC. The genes are TRBV5-8 and TRBJ2-6; D is unclear. The germline CDR1 and CDR2 sequences are SGHTS and YDEGEE. V lost 0 bases to trimming and J lost 0 bases, with 13 bases between them. CDR3 length: 18 amino acids.

This clonotype was recorded many times. The chain links TRBV6-1 to TRBJ1-5, with TRBD1 matching 7 bases. This CDR3 contains 15 residues. CDR1 and CDR2 from the germline V gene are MNHNS and SASEGT. With V trimmed by 4 bases and J by 9 bases, 12 bases remained unmatched. The CDR3 spells CASSASTGPQGPQHF. The CDR3, as DNA: TGTGCCAGCAGTGCCTCGACAGGGCCTCAGGGGCCCCAGCATTTT.

In regard to this clonotype: A much larger clone lies one base from this, so it may be a read error. The chain couples TRBV13 to TRBJ2-5, with D maybe TRBD1 (6 bases). V lost 1 base and J lost 5, with 8 bases in between. The V gene's germline CDR1 is PRHDT and CDR2 FYEKMQ (reference sequence). This CDR3 has 13 residues. Here the CDR3 reads CASSLEGDETQYF. In DNA, the CDR3 is TGTGCCAGCAGCTTAGAGGGGGACGAGACCCAGTACTTC.

To note about this clonotype: This clone may be a read error of a much larger clone one base away. The chain is built from TRBV20-1 and TRBJ2-3, with D perhaps TRBD1 (5 bases). The CDR3 spans 15 residues. V dropped 5 bases and J dropped 2 bases, with 17 bases sitting between them. Germline CDR1 is DFQATT and CDR2 is SNEGSKA (reference sequence). The CDR3 loop reads CSASRASPPTDTQYF. CDR3 bases: TGCAGTGCTTCCAGGGCTAGTCCTCCCACAGATACGCAGTATTTT.

This clonotype has ten or more counts. The chain employs TRBV7-2 and TRBJ1-1; D unclear. The CDR3 length is 16 residues. Germline CDR1 is SGHTA and CDR2 is FQGNSA. Trimming shortened V by 4 bases and J by 3 bases, and 18 bases separated the two germline ends. CDR3 nucleotides: TGTGCCAGCAGCTCCCCCGTGTCGGCCCGGCACACTGAAGCTTTCTTT. Amino acids: CASSSPVSARHTEAFF. The complete variable domain, with remaining parts taken from reference TRBV7-2 and TRBJ1-1, reads GAGVSQSPSNKVTEKGKDVELRCDPISGHTALYWYRQSLGQGLEFLIYFQGNSAPDKSGLPSDRFSAERTGGSVSTLTIQRTQQEDSAVYLCASSSPVSARHTEAFFGQGTRLTVV.

The table lists this clonotype with a few counts. The chain carries TRBV2 and TRBJ1-4; a weak D match, TRBD1 (5 bases). CDR1 and CDR2 from the germline V gene are SNHLY and FYNNEI. V lost 3 bases and J lost 3, with 11 bases in between. The CDR3 has 15 residues. DNA for the CDR3: TGTGCCAGCAGTGAGTTCGGGGGATCTAATGAAAAACTGTTTTTT. Protein: CASSEFGGSNEKLFF.

This clonotype was recorded at least ten times. The V gene is TRBV7-3, the J gene TRBJ2-7; D might be TRBD1 (7 bases). Trimming left V 0 bases short and J 3 bases short, with 12 bases between. The CDR3 has 15 amino acids. CDR1 SGHTA and CDR2 FQGTGA come from the germline V gene. The CDR3 protein is CASSLTGGTDYEQYF. CDR3 coding DNA: TGTGCCAGCAGCTTAACGGGCGGGACAGACTACGAGCAGTACTTC.

This clonotype showed up many times. The V gene is TRBV29-1, the J gene TRBJ1-2, with 10 bases aligning to TRBD1. Trimming cost V 3 bases and J 5 bases; bases outside gene matches: 9. CDR3 length: 15 amino acids. The germline V gene encodes CDR1 SQVTM and CDR2 ANQGSEA. CDR3 region: CSVDIADRGKYGYTF. DNA of the CDR3: TGCAGCGTTGATATAGCGGACAGGGGGAAGTATGGCTACACCTTC.

This clonotype came up a few times. V and J are TRBV25-1 and TRBJ1-2; 9 nucleotides match TRBD1. The CDR3 is 16 amino acids. V lost 2 bases to trimming and J lost 5 bases; unmatched junction nucleotides: 9. CDR1 is MGHDK, CDR2 SYGVNS, per germline. The CDR3 region is CASSESRTGARYGYTF. CDR3 nucleotides: TGTGCCAGCAGTGAAAGCCGGACAGGGGCGCGGTATGGCTACACCTTC.

This clonotype has more than one count but fewer than ten. The genes are TRBV10-2 and TRBJ1-5; possibly TRBD1 for D (6 bases). The CDR3 runs to 13 residues. Germline V gene lookup returns CDR1 WSHSY and CDR2 SAAADI. Trimming took 5 bases from V and 7 from J, leaving 12 bases between them. The CDR3 region is CASSIQGGQPQHF. The DNA of the CDR3 is TGCGCCAGCAGTATACAGGGCGGACAGCCCCAGCATTTT.

This clonotype was picked up a small number of times. J is TRBJ2-2 and V is TRBV19; no reliable D call. Germline lookup yields CDR1 LNHDA and CDR2 SQIVND (reference sequence). The CDR3 is made up of 15 amino acids. V dropped 7 bases and J dropped 3 bases, with 15 bases sitting between them. The CDR3 DNA follows: TGTGCCAGTATATTAAAGGGTAGGGACACCGGGGAGCTGTTTTTT. This encodes CASILKGRDTGELFF.

This clonotype occurred a few times. V and J are TRBV9 and TRBJ2-1; no clear D. Per the germline V gene, CDR1 is SGDLS and CDR2 is YYNGEE. V was shortened by 0 bases and J by 5 bases, with 6 bases between the two germline ends. The CDR3 has 13 residues. For the CDR3, the DNA is TGTGCCAGCAGCGTAGATTCGGACAATGAGCAGTTCTTC. This sequence encodes CASSVDSDNEQFF.

The chain is built from TRBV6-1 and TRBJ1-4; possible D gene TRBD1, 5 bases. From germline, CDR1 is MNHNS and CDR2 SASEGT. This CDR3 spans 13 amino acids. Trimming shortened V by 7 bases and J by 4 bases, and 10 bases separated the two germline ends. CDR3 amino acids: CASINQGNEKLFF. In DNA form, the CDR3 reads TGTGCCAGCATAAATCAGGGTAATGAAAAACTGTTTTTT.

Concerning this clonotype: With a much larger clone just one base away, this may be a read error. The V call is TRBV12-3 or TRBV12-4, the J call TRBJ2-3; 7 positions agree with TRBD2. The CDR3 spans 14 residues. J gave up 4 bases and V 3 bases, and 4 bases lay outside the gene matches. This CDR3 is CASSFGGGPDTQYF. The CDR3 coding sequence is TGTGCCAGCAGTTTTGGGGGAGGGCCAGATACGCAGTATTTT.

This clonotype was seen a few times. The J gene is TRBJ1-5, the V gene TRBV7-2, with a possible D match to TRBD1 (6 bases). This CDR3 has 15 amino acids. V was pared by 1 base and J by 7 bases, with 14 bases between. Germline V gene sequence: CDR1 SGHTA, CDR2 FQGNSA. The CDR3 protein is CASSLDGFRGQPQHF. In DNA, the CDR3 is TGTGCCAGCAGCTTAGATGGTTTCAGGGGCCAGCCCCAGCATTTT.

A few counts support this clonotype. The chain has TRBV6-2 or TRBV6-3 and TRBJ1-1, with 7 bases lining up with TRBD1. Germline V gene sequence: CDR1 MNHEY, CDR2 SVGEGT. Trimming cost V 6 bases and J 3 bases; bases outside gene matches: 7. The CDR3 covers 14 residues. CDR3 sequence (DNA): TGTGCCAGCAGGCCACAGGGGTCGGACACTGAAGCTTTCTTT. This codes for CASRPQGSDTEAFF.

This clonotype was seen more than once but under ten times. The genes are TRBV7-9 and TRBJ1-1, with 7 bases aligning to TRBD1. The germline CDR1 and CDR2 sequences are SEHNR and FQNEAQ (reference sequence). The CDR3 consists of 15 residues. V was clipped by 5 bases and J by 6 bases; unmatched bases: 12. The CDR3 loop reads CASSLETGDWAEAFF. The CDR3 DNA sequence: TGTGCCAGCAGCCTCGAAACAGGGGATTGGGCTGAAGCTTTCTTT.

In this sample, this clonotype turned up a few times. This chain links TRBV28 with TRBJ1-3, with D maybe TRBD1 (6 bases). Trimming cost V 5 bases and J 0 bases, with 17 bases left between them. The CDR3 has 17 residues. The germline CDR1 and CDR2 sequences are MDHEN and SYDVKM. DNA for the CDR3: TGTGCCAGCAGTCGAGGGGGAGCAGGCGACTCTGGAAACACCATATATTTT. As protein: CASSRGGAGDSGNTIYF.

This clonotype was seen more than once but under ten times. The CDR3 nucleotides read TGCGCCAGCAGCTTAATAGCGGGAGCGAGGGAGACCCAGTACTTC. Translating gives CASSLIAGARETQYF. The rearrangement uses TRBV5-1 and TRBJ2-5; TRBD2 matches 9 bases. V gave up 2 bases and J gave up 5 bases; unmatched junction bases: 7. The CDR3 covers 15 residues. Per germline, CDR1 SGHRS and CDR2 YFSETQ.

In its sample, this clonotype was seen a few times. This chain connects TRBV5-4 to TRBJ2-7, with 12 bases matching TRBD1. Germline CDR1 SGHNT, CDR2 YYREEE (reference sequence). The CDR3 spans 15 residues. V lost 3 bases and J lost 9; bases outside the gene matches: 10. CDR3 sequence reads: CASSSGRDRGRGQYF. For the CDR3, the DNA is TGTGCCAGCAGCTCAGGTCGGGACAGGGGGCGCGGGCAGTACTTC. The full variable domain, completed using reference TRBV5-4 and TRBJ2-7, is ETGVTQSPTHLIKTRGQQVTLRCSSQSGHNTVSWYQQALGQGPQFIFQYYREEENGRGNFPPRFSGLQFPNYSSELNVNALELDDSALYLCASSSGRDRGRGQYFGPGTRLTVT.

This clonotype was observed a handful of times. This rearrangement joins TRBV28 to TRBJ2-3; 13 bases are shared with TRBD2. V lost 5 bases to trimming and J lost 2 bases; unmatched junction nucleotides: 4. Germline CDR1 reads MDHEN; CDR2 reads SYDVKM. The CDR3 spans 16 residues. CDR3 nucleotide sequence: TGTGCCAGCAGTGCTGGACTAGCGGGAGACACAGATACGCAGTATTTT. This encodes CASSAGLAGDTDTQYF.

This clonotype was seen ten or more times. The rearrangement joins TRBV20-1 to TRBJ2-3; 10 nucleotides agree with TRBD2. V was pared by 6 bases and J by 4 bases, with 10 bases of the junction left unmatched. The CDR3 extends over 15 amino acids. Germline-derived CDR1 and CDR2 are DFQATT and SNEGSKA (reference sequence). CDR3 amino acids: CSAWQAGGLADTQYF. CDR3 coding DNA: TGCAGTGCCTGGCAAGCGGGAGGGTTGGCAGATACGCAGTATTTT.

This clonotype has a count of ten or more. The chain combines TRBV20-1 with TRBJ2-7; either TRBD1 or TRBD2 may fit D (5 bases each). Trimming removed 4 bases from V and 7 bases from J, with 23 bases in between. CDR1 DFQATT and CDR2 SNEGSKA come from the germline V gene (reference sequence). The CDR3 consists of 15 residues. CDR3 in DNA: TGCAGTGCTACAAGACAGCGGAGCGGAACCACGGAGCAGTACTTC. It codes for CSATRQRSGTTEQYF.

The gene calls are TRBV10-3 and TRBJ2-3; D is unclear. This CDR3 comprises 12 residues. The V end lost 0 bases, the J end lost 5 bases, and 3 bases lay between the germline ends. CDR1 is ENHRY, CDR2 SYGVKD, per germline. This CDR3 reads CAISESRDTQYF. CDR3 in DNA: TGTGCCATCAGTGAGTCGAGAGATACGCAGTATTTT.

In its sample, this clonotype was seen a few times. This rearrangement joins TRBV7-9 to TRBJ1-1; 9 bases line up with TRBD1. Germline V gene lookup returns CDR1 SEHNR and CDR2 FQNEAQ (reference sequence). V trimming: 5 bases; J trimming: 6 bases; junction bases outside the gene matches: 10. CDR3 length equals 15 residues. CDR3 sequence reads: CASSTRDRAEAEAFF. The CDR3 nucleotides read TGTGCCAGCAGCACCCGGGACAGGGCGGAGGCTGAAGCTTTCTTT.

The CDR3 reads CSARGTKGGEQPQHF. The CDR3 bases are TGCAGTGCTAGAGGGACAAAGGGAGGTGAGCAGCCCCAGCATTTT. The chain has TRBV20-1 and TRBJ1-5; maybe TRBD1 (5 bases). V was shortened by 1 base and J by 7 bases, with 17 bases between the two germline ends. The germline gives CDR1 DFQATT, CDR2 SNEGSKA (reference sequence). The CDR3 runs to 15 residues.

This clonotype showed up many times. The chain links TRBV7-2 to TRBJ2-1, with 10 bases identical to TRBD2. Germline V gene lookup returns CDR1 SGHTA and CDR2 FQGNSA. The CDR3 extends over 16 amino acids. V shed 1 base, J shed 2 bases, and the junction held 2 bases outside the gene matches. CDR3 sequence: CASSLVLAGAYNEQFF. The CDR3 nucleotides read TGTGCCAGCAGCTTAGTTCTAGCGGGAGCCTACAATGAGCAGTTCTTC.